One sample yielded the 7 T cell receptor beta chains listed below, sequenced in a study of Ad26.COV2.S vaccination and SARS-CoV-2 variants. As for treatment: roughly 18 received Ad26.COV2.S at low or high dose, single or two shots; 5 received placebo; per-sample allocation not given. Collection of samples fell on day 63 after the first vaccine or placebo injection. TCRdb's table, derived via immunoSEQ multiplex PCR, lists solely in-frame clones and lacks some. This sample carries more than 400,000 clones, around 92% of them seen once, and the ten largest clones take around 1.7%. The sample in question was peripheral blood, obtained in a trial of Ad26.COV2.S vaccine versus placebo. These TCRs come from a person aged 18-60 years who received the Ad26.COV2.S COVID-19 vaccine or a placebo.

The chain couples TRBV15 to TRBJ2-3; 11 bases agree with TRBD1. This CDR3 contains 19 residues. The trim removed 0 bases at V and 4 bases at J, leaving 12 bases unmatched. Germline V gene data show CDR1 as LNHNV and CDR2 as YYDKDF (reference sequence). The CDR3 sequence is CATSRDWPRTGGYADTQYF. In DNA, the CDR3 is TGTGCCACCAGCAGAGATTGGCCGAGGACAGGGGGCTACGCAGATACGCAGTATTTT.

The chain couples TRBV19 to TRBJ2-3; 12 bases line up with TRBD2. CDR1 and CDR2 (germline): LNHDA, SQIVND (reference sequence). Trimming took 7 bases from V and 1 from J; bases not matched to a gene: 3. There are 15 residues in the CDR3. The CDR3 reads CASTRLAGGTDTQYF. DNA for the CDR3: TGTGCCAGTACCCGACTAGCGGGAGGCACAGATACGCAGTATTTT. Combining the CDR3 with reference TRBV19 and TRBJ2-3 gives the whole variable domain DGGITQSPKYLFRKEGQNVTLSCEQNLNHDAMYWYRQDPGQGLRLIYYSQIVNDFQKGDIAEGYSVSREKKESFPLTVTSAQKNPTAFYLCASTRLAGGTDTQYFGPGTRLTVL.

V gene TRBV19 combines with J gene TRBJ1-4; possibly TRBD1 for D (5 bases). CDR3 length: 15 residues. Trimming stripped 9 bases from V and 1 base from J, with 15 bases between. CDR1 is LNHDA and CDR2 is SQIVND in the germline V gene (reference sequence). The CDR3 spells CASSREVVTNEKLFF. CDR3 DNA sequence: TGTGCCAGCAGCAGGGAGGTGGTAACTAATGAAAAACTGTTTTTT.

The CDR3, as DNA: TGTGCCAGCAGCGCCCGACAGGTCACTGAAGCTTTCTTT. As protein: CASSARQVTEAFF. The chain combines TRBV9 with TRBJ1-1; D might be TRBD1 (6 bases). There are 13 residues in the CDR3. Germline-derived CDR1 and CDR2 are SGDLS and YYNGEE. Trimming took 3 bases from V and 4 from J, leaving 10 bases between them. The full variable domain, in which reference TRBV9 and TRBJ1-1 provide the parts outside the CDR3, is DSGVTQTPKHLITATGQRVTLRCSPRSGDLSVYWYQQSLDQGLQFLIQYYNGEERAKGNILERFSAQQFPDLHSELNLSSLELGDSALYFCASSARQVTEAFFGQGTRLTVV.

V is TRBV5-1 and J is TRBJ2-7, with 10 bases identical to TRBD1. The junction had 6 bases not matched to a gene; V was cut back by 3 bases and J by 3 bases. The germline gives CDR1 SGHRS, CDR2 YFSETQ. The CDR3 is 15 residues long. The CDR3 protein is CASSSWTGGNYEQYF. The CDR3 DNA follows: TGCGCCAGCAGCTCCTGGACAGGGGGTAACTACGAGCAGTACTTC.

The chain carries TRBV3-1 (or the pseudogene TRBV3-2) and TRBJ1-2; no clear D. Germline values: CDR1 LGHDT, CDR2 YNNKEL (reference sequence). The length of the CDR3 is 15 residues. Trimming pared 4 bases from V and 8 bases from J, leaving 20 bases between. The CDR3 loop is CASSLRVAVIEGYTF. The CDR3 nucleotides are TGTGCCAGCAGCCTTCGGGTCGCGGTGATTGAGGGCTACACCTTC.

There are a few counts of this clone. The chain couples TRBV5-1 to TRBJ2-2; D possibly corresponds to TRBD1 (6 bases). The germline V and J ends were trimmed by 2 bases and 5 bases, with 13 bases remaining between them. This CDR3 is 15 amino acids long. CDR1 is SGHRS and CDR2 is YFSETQ in the germline V gene. The CDR3 region is CASSFRGQGTGELFF. In DNA form, the CDR3 reads TGCGCCAGCAGCTTCCGGGGTCAGGGGACCGGGGAGCTGTTTTTT. Filled out from reference TRBV5-1 and TRBJ2-2, the complete variable domain reads KAGVTQTPRYLIKTRGQQVTLSCSPISGHRSVSWYQQTPGQGLQFLFEYFSETQRNKGNFPGRFSGRQFSNSRSEMNVSTLELGDSALYLCASSFRGQGTGELFFGEGSRLTVL.